The 28 T cell receptor beta chains presented below share a single source sample, sequenced in a study of shared clonotypes between healthy human individuals. Clones were read by immunoSEQ multiplex PCR, and TCRdb kept only the in-frame ones, dropping some. The sample has about 980,000 clones, 76% seen once. Specimen: memory CD4+ T cells sorted from blood. Subset denoted: CD45RA-negative fraction. These receptor sequences come from a man aged 18 to 29 in good health.

V usage is TRBV7-6 and J usage is TRBJ1-1; D ambiguous. CDR1 and CDR2 from the germline V gene are SGHVS and FNYEAQ. V was shortened by 5 bases and J by 1 base, with 11 bases between the two germline ends. The CDR3 runs 14 residues. CDR3 sequence (DNA): TGTGCCAGCAGCCGCGGTAATTGGAACACTGAAGCTTTCTTT. Translation gives CASSRGNWNTEAFF.

The chain is built from TRBV15 and TRBJ2-7, with 7 bases aligning to TRBD1. J gave up 2 bases and V 3 bases, and 4 bases lay outside the gene matches. Germline V gene sequence: CDR1 LNHNV, CDR2 YYDKDF (reference sequence). This CDR3 is 14 amino acids long. CDR3 DNA sequence: TGTGCCACCAGCAGTGAACAGGGGACCTACGAGCAGTACTTC. It is translated as CATSSEQGTYEQYF.

V gene TRBV10-3 combines with J gene TRBJ1-1; 9 bases fit TRBD1. The germline V gene encodes CDR1 ENHRY and CDR2 SYGVKD. The CDR3 runs to 14 residues. The V gene end was trimmed by 6 bases and the J gene end by 4 bases; junction bases not matched to a gene: 6. CDR3 in DNA: TGTGCCATCAGGAAGACAGGGGGGAGCACTGAAGCTTTCTTT. Its protein product is CAIRKTGGSTEAFF.

The V call is TRBV12-5, the J call TRBJ2-1, with a possible D match to TRBD2 (5 bases). With 0 bases removed from V and 1 base from J, the gap between germline ends came to 7 bases. The V gene's germline CDR1 is LGHNT and CDR2 FRNRAP. This CDR3 spans 15 amino acids. The CDR3 nucleotides are TGTGCTAGTGGTTTGGTACCGGGGTCCTACAATGAGCAGTTCTTC. This sequence encodes CASGLVPGSYNEQFF. The full variable domain, its missing parts supplied by reference TRBV12-5 and TRBJ2-1, is DARVTQTPRHKVTEMGQEVTMRCQPILGHNTVFWYRQTMMQGLELLAYFRNRAPLDDSGMPKDRFSAEMPDATLATLKIQPSEPRDSAVYFCASGLVPGSYNEQFFGPGTRLTVL.

The count of this clone is one. The chain uses TRBV18 and TRBJ2-2; D remains unclear. Germline CDR1 and CDR2: KGHSH and LQKENI. V lost 2 bases and J lost 2, with 9 bases in between. The CDR3 totals 15 residues. The CDR3 loop is CASSPFTLNTGELFF. DNA of the CDR3: TGTGCCAGCTCACCATTCACCCTAAACACCGGGGAGCTGTTTTTT.

The gene calls are TRBV9 and TRBJ1-2; TRBD1 might be the D (5 bases). The CDR3 is 15 amino acids. Trimming took 5 bases from V and 0 from J, leaving 14 bases between them. The germline V gene has CDR1 SGDLS and CDR2 YYNGEE. The CDR3 is CASSRQGPSNYGYTF. CDR3 in DNA: TGTGCCAGCAGTCGCCAGGGCCCCTCTAACTATGGCTACACCTTC. Supplemented by reference TRBV9 and TRBJ1-2, the full variable domain reads DSGVTQTPKHLITATGQRVTLRCSPRSGDLSVYWYQQSLDQGLQFLIQYYNGEERAKGNILERFSAQQFPDLHSELNLSSLELGDSALYFCASSRQGPSNYGYTFGSGTRLTVV.

V and J are TRBV2 and TRBJ2-7, with 10 bases matching TRBD2. This CDR3 spans 15 amino acids. Germline V CDR1 and CDR2: SNHLY, FYNNEI. The trim removed 4 bases at V and 4 bases at J, leaving 7 bases unmatched. CDR3 coding DNA: TGTGCCAGCAGTGTAAGCGGGGGGGCCGCGTACGAGCAGTACTTC. This encodes CASSVSGGAAYEQYF.

This chain joins TRBV29-1 and TRBJ2-3; 8 positions agree with TRBD1. CDR1 and CDR2 from the germline V gene are SQVTM and ANQGSEA. The trim removed 4 bases at V and 2 bases at J, leaving 5 bases unmatched. The CDR3 extends over 14 amino acids. In DNA, the CDR3 is TGCAGCGTTGGACCGGGACAGGTCACAGATACGCAGTATTTT. Protein sequence: CSVGPGQVTDTQYF.

The chain recombines TRBV6-1 with TRBJ1-2; no firm D call. Germline CDR1 and CDR2: MNHNS and SASEGT. This CDR3 has 15 amino acids. The ends were cut back, 6 bases at V and 4 bases at J, with 18 bases in the middle. CDR3 coding DNA: TGTGCCAGCAGGACTGAGACACAGCGCCGCTATGGCTACACCTTC. Its protein product is CASRTETQRRYGYTF.

This clone occurred many times. This chain links TRBV7-2 with TRBJ2-1, with D possibly TRBD1 on 6 matching bases. The CDR3 runs to 15 residues. Germline lookup yields CDR1 SGHTA and CDR2 FQGNSA. V dropped 5 bases and J dropped 4 bases, with 15 bases sitting between them. The chain's CDR3 is CASSLSWGRYNEQFF. The CDR3 DNA follows: TGTGCCAGCAGCCTCTCTTGGGGGCGGTACAATGAGCAGTTCTTC.

There are a few counts of this clone. The chain is built from TRBV10-3 and TRBJ1-1, with D perhaps matching TRBD1 (5 bases). The CDR3 has 14 residues. The germline CDR1 and CDR2 sequences are ENHRY and SYGVKD. V lost 7 bases to trimming and J lost 1 base, with 13 bases between them. The CDR3 spells CAITKTEKNTEAFF. DNA for the CDR3: TGTGCCATCACCAAGACAGAAAAGAACACTGAAGCTTTCTTT.

V is TRBV7-6 and J is TRBJ1-5; 7 bases are a match to TRBD1. Trimming cost V 0 bases and J 3 bases; bases outside gene matches: 5. This CDR3 spans 16 amino acids. Germline lookup yields CDR1 SGHVS and CDR2 FNYEAQ. CDR3 sequence reads: CASSLAEGTVNQPQHF. CDR3 DNA sequence: TGTGCCAGCAGCTTAGCTGAGGGGACAGTCAATCAGCCCCAGCATTTT.

In regard to this clone: Just one base apart from a much larger clone, this may be a read error. The gene calls are TRBV6-6 and TRBJ1-4; TRBD1 matches 9 bases. The CDR3 spans 14 residues. Germline lookup yields CDR1 MNHNY and CDR2 SVGAGI (reference sequence). The V gene end was trimmed by 7 bases and the J gene end by 2 bases; junction bases not matched to a gene: 2. The CDR3 sequence: CASKQGATNEKLFF. Written as DNA, the CDR3 is TGTGCCAGCAAACAGGGGGCGACTAATGAAAAACTGTTTTTT.

The V call is TRBV30, the J call TRBJ1-1; possible D gene TRBD1, 5 bases. There are 14 residues in the CDR3. V lost 0 bases, J lost 4 bases, and 12 bases lay in between. Germline V CDR1 and CDR2: GTSNPN, SVGIG (reference sequence). Here the CDR3 DNA reads TGTGCCTGGAGTGTACGGGGACGAGGCACTGAAGCTTTCTTT. Protein sequence: CAWSVRGRGTEAFF.

This chain connects TRBV6-1 to TRBJ2-3, with a weak D call TRBD2 (7 bases). CDR3 length: 15 residues. Germline-derived CDR1 and CDR2 are MNHNS and SASEGT. Trimming removed 10 bases at V and 3 bases at J, with 20 bases between. CDR3 amino acids: CATSTGGGRTDTQYF. The DNA for the CDR3 is TGTGCCACCAGCACGGGGGGCGGTCGGACAGATACGCAGTATTTT.

The chain combines TRBV30 with TRBJ1-1; TRBD1 is a possible D gene (5 bases). Between the trimmed V and J ends, which lost 3 bases and 8 bases, there was a span of 13 bases. This CDR3 has 12 residues. The germline V gene has CDR1 GTSNPN and CDR2 SVGIG (reference sequence). The chain's CDR3 is CAWRRGRREAFF. CDR3 nucleotide sequence: TGTGCCTGGAGGCGGGGGAGGAGGGAAGCTTTCTTT.

This clone was detected ten times or more. The rearrangement uses TRBV2 and TRBJ2-3, with 10 bases matching TRBD2. From germline, CDR1 is SNHLY and CDR2 FYNNEI. V lost 6 bases, J lost 1 base, and 4 bases stayed unmatched. There are 15 residues in the CDR3. CDR3 nucleotide sequence: TGTGCCAGCAGGGCTAGCGGGAGTCGCACAGATACGCAGTATTTT. Translation: CASRASGSRTDTQYF.

This chain uses TRBV19 with TRBJ2-7; D gene ambiguous. Germline-derived CDR1 and CDR2 are LNHDA and SQIVND (reference sequence). The length of the CDR3 is 14 residues. Trimming removed 5 bases from V and 7 bases from J, with 18 bases in between. DNA of the CDR3: TGTGCCAGTAGTTCCCCCTTCCGGACGTGGGAGCAGTACTTC. Protein sequence: CASSSPFRTWEQYF.

V is TRBV7-2 and J is TRBJ1-1; no clear D. Germline CDR1 reads SGHTA; CDR2 reads FQGNSA. The CDR3 length is 16 residues. V was pared by 2 bases and J by 0 bases, with 13 bases between. The chain's CDR3 is CASSLTPSSMNTEAFF. The CDR3 nucleotides read TGTGCCAGCAGCTTAACACCCAGCTCAATGAACACTGAAGCTTTCTTT.

The rearrangement joins TRBV9 to TRBJ1-4; weak D call: TRBD1 (6 bases). This CDR3 contains 14 residues. Looked up from germline, CDR1 is SGDLS and CDR2 is YYNGEE. Trimming stripped 4 bases from V and 7 bases from J, with 14 bases between. The CDR3 sequence: CASSPQGTSEKLFF. CDR3 DNA sequence: TGTGCCAGCAGCCCACAGGGAACCAGTGAAAAACTGTTTTTT.

The rearrangement joins TRBV29-1 to TRBJ2-7, with D uncertain. CDR3 length equals 15 residues. CDR1 SQVTM and CDR2 ANQGSEA come from the germline V gene. Trimming removed 0 bases from V and 0 bases from J, with 12 bases in between. The CDR3 is CSVEDRVGSSYEQYF. The CDR3 DNA reads as TGCAGCGTTGAAGATCGGGTCGGATCCTCCTACGAGCAGTACTTC.

This chain connects TRBV19 to TRBJ1-4, with D hard to call. V lost 4 bases to trimming and J lost 0 bases, with 18 bases between them. The CDR3 is made up of 18 amino acids. CDR1 and CDR2 (germline): LNHDA, SQIVND (reference sequence). Here the CDR3 reads CASSTLFQKGSTNEKLFF. The CDR3 DNA is TGTGCCAGTAGTACACTATTCCAGAAGGGCTCAACTAATGAAAAACTGTTTTTT.

In its sample, this clone was seen once. Here the CDR3 DNA reads TGTGCTAGTGGTTTGCTAAGTGGGGCGACCCAGTACTTC. Its protein is CASGLLSGATQYF. The chain joins TRBV12-5 to TRBJ2-5; a weak D match, TRBD1 (5 bases). The CDR3 contains 13 residues. The germline CDR1 and CDR2 sequences are LGHNT and FRNRAP. The V and J ends lost 2 bases and 7 bases respectively, with 11 bases between them.

This clone appeared once. The V call is TRBV27, the J call TRBJ1-4, with a possible D match to TRBD1 (5 bases). V was clipped by 5 bases and J by 8 bases, with 15 bases between them. Germline loops: CDR1 MNHEY, CDR2 SMNVEV (reference sequence). This CDR3 has 14 residues. DNA for the CDR3: TGTGCCAGCAGTGGAGGAGGAGGGACGGAAAAACTGTTTTTT. Translated: CASSGGGGTEKLFF.

The gene calls are TRBV5-1 and TRBJ2-7; D gene unclear. Germline V gene lookup returns CDR1 SGHRS and CDR2 YFSETQ. This CDR3 has 14 residues. V was trimmed by 2 bases and J by 7 bases, leaving 16 bases between them. The CDR3 bases are TGCGCCAGCAGCTTAGCTCGCAAATTCGAAGAGCAGTACTTC. It is translated as CASSLARKFEEQYF.

The genes are TRBV7-1 and TRBJ2-5; D gene unclear. TRBV7-1 counts as an open reading frame of uncertain function. CDR3 size: 13 residues. V lost 4 bases and J 2 bases, leaving 8 bases between the germline ends. In DNA form, the CDR3 reads TGTGCCAGCAGCTTCCGGGTACAAGAGACCCAGTACTTC. Translation: CASSFRVQETQYF.

This clone appeared a single time. The sample contains more than one DNA sequence encoding this CDR3. The chain has TRBV5-6 and TRBJ2-5; D is undetermined. Germline CDR1 and CDR2: SGHDT and YYEEEE. The CDR3 is 11 amino acids. The V end lost 1 base, the J end lost 5 bases, and 3 bases lay between the germline ends. The DNA for the CDR3 is TGTGCCAGCAGCTTGATTGAGACCCAGTACTTC. This encodes CASSLIETQYF.

This chain connects TRBV7-8 to TRBJ2-3; 16 nucleotides match TRBD2. The CDR3 spans 21 residues. Germline V CDR1 and CDR2: SGHVS, FQNEAQ. J gave up 2 bases and V 1 base, and 12 bases lay outside the gene matches. The CDR3 sequence is CASSLVPSPGLAGGNTDTQYF. For the CDR3, the DNA is TGTGCCAGCAGCTTAGTACCCTCCCCGGGACTAGCGGGGGGGAACACAGATACGCAGTATTTT.